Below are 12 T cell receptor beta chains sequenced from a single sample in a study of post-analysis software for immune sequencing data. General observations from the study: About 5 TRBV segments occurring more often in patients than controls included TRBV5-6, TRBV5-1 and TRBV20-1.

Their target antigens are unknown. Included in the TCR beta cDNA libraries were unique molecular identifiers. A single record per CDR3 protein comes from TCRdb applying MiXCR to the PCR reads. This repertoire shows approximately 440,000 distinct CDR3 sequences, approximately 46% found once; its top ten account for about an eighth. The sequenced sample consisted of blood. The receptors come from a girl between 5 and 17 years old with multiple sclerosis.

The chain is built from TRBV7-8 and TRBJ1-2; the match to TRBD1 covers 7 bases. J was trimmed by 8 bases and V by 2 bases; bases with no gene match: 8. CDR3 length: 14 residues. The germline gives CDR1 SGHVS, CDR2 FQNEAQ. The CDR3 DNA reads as TGTGCCAGCAGCTTAATCCGAGGACAGGAAGGCTACACCTTC. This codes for CASSLIRGQEGYTF. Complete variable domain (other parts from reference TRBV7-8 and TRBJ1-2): GAGVSQSPRYKVAKRGQDVALRCDPISGHVSLFWYQQALGQGPEFLTYFQNEAQLDKSGLPSDRFFAERPEGSVSTLKIQRTQQEDSAVYLCASSLIRGQEGYTFGSGTRLTVV.

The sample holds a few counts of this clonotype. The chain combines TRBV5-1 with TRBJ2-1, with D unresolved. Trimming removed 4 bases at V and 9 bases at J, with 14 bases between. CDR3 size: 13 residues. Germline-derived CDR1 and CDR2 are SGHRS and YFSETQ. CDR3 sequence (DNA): TGCGCCAGCAGCCCGGGTTTTGGAGTTGAGCAGTTCTTC. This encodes CASSPGFGVEQFF.

Written as DNA, the CDR3 is TGTGCCAGGACAGTGAACACTGAAGCTTTCTTT. Its protein product is CARTVNTEAFF. The chain combines TRBV7-6 with TRBJ1-1, with D possibly TRBD1 on 5 matching bases. Germline V lookup: CDR1 SGHVS, CDR2 FNYEAQ. CDR3 size: 11 residues. Trimming took 9 bases from V and 0 from J, leaving 5 bases between them. The whole variable domain, filled in from reference TRBV7-6 and TRBJ1-1, reads GAGVSQSPRYKVTKRGQDVALRCDPISGHVSLYWYRQALGQGPEFLTYFNYEAQQDKSGLPNDRFSAERPEGSISTLTIQRTEQRDSAMYRCARTVNTEAFFGQGTRLTVV.

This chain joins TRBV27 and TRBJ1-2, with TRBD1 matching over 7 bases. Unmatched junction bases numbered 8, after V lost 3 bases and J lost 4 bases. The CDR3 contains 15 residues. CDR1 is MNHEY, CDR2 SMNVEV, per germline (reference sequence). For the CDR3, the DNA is TGTGCCAGCAGTTTGGTGACAGGGTCGGGCTATGGCTACACCTTC. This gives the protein CASSLVTGSGYGYTF.

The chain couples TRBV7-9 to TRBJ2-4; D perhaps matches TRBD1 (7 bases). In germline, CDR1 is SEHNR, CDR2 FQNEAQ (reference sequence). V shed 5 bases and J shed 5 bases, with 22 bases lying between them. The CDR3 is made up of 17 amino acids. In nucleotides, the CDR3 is TGTGCCAGCAGCCCTCAGGGGGAGGTTGAACGGGAAAACATTCAGTACTTC. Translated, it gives CASSPQGEVERENIQYF.

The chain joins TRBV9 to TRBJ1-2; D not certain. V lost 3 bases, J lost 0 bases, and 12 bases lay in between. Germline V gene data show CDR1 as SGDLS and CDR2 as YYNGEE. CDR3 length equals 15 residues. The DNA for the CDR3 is TGTGCCAGCAGCGCCCAATCGGTAGCTAACTATGGCTACACCTTC. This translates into CASSAQSVANYGYTF.

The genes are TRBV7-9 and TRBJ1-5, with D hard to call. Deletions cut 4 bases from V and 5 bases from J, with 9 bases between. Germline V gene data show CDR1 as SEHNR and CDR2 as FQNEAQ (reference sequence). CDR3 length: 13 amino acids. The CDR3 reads CASSSPDDQPQHF. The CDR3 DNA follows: TGTGCCAGCAGCTCCCCGGATGATCAGCCCCAGCATTTT.

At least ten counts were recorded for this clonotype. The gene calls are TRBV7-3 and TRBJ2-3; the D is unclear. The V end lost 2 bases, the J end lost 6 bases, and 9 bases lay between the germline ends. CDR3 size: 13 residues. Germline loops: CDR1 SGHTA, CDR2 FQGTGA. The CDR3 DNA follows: TGTGCCAGCAGCTTAGTGAGTCGGGATACGCAGTATTTT. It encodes CASSLVSRDTQYF.

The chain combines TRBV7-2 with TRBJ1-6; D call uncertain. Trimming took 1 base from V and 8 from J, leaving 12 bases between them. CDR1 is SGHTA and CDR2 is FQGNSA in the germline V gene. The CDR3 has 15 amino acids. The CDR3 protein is CASSLEGYQYSPLHF. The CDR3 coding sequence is TGTGCCAGCAGCTTAGAAGGTTACCAATATTCACCCCTCCACTTT.

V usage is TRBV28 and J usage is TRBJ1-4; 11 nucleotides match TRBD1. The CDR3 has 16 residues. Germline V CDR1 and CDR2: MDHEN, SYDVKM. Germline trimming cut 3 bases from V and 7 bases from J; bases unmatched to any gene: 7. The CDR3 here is CASSFLTGTGGEKLFF. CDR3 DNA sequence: TGTGCCAGCAGTTTCCTGACCGGGACAGGGGGTGAAAAACTGTTTTTT.

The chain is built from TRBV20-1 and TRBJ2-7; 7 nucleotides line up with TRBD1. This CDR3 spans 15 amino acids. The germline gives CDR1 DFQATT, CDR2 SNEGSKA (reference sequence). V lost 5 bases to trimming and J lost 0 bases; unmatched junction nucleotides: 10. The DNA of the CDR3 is TGCAGTGCTGTATCGGGACAGACAAACTCCTACGAGCAGTACTTC. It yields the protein CSAVSGQTNSYEQYF.

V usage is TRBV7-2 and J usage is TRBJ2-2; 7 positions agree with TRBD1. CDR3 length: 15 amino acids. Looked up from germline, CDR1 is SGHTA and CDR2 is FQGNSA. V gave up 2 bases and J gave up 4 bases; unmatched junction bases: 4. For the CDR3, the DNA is TGTGCCAGCAGCTTAAGGGACAGAGGCACCGGGGAGCTGTTTTTT. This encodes CASSLRDRGTGELFF.